This T cell receptor beta chain was recovered during a study of T cells in Graves' hyperthyroidism and ophthalmopathy. This clonotype was counted many times. V was cut by 1 base and J by 4 bases, with 12 bases left in between. The CDR3 covers 15 residues. Per germline, CDR1 SGHRS and CDR2 YFSETQ. Researchers amplified the TCR beta CDR3 regions from RNA transcripts. The HTBI primer set drove a first-round RT-PCR of the TCR CDR3. One entry per CDR3 protein results from TCRdb running MiXCR on the multiplex PCR reads. The sample yields about 640,000 distinct CDR3 sequences, less than 25% seen once. The rearrangement links TRBV5-1 to TRBJ2-1, with D maybe TRBD2 (6 bases). Input material: blood. This TCR was sampled from a man in his thirties or forties with Graves' ophthalmopathy. As DNA, the CDR3 is TGCGCCAGCAGCTTGAGGTTGGGGAGGTACAATGAGCAGTTCTTC. Translated, it gives CASSLRLGRYNEQFF.